What follows are 7 T cell receptor beta chains derived from one specimen sequenced in a study of T cell responses to AZD1222 COVID-19 vaccine (dated by TCRdb to the early 2020s). The library was obtained by the immunoSEQ multiplex PCR assay. Drawn from immuneACCESS, this table holds only the in-frame rearrangements with V and J called that TCRdb kept. Clones are partly lost; checked studies trace under half to an unresolved V gene and leave the rest unexplained. The sample table holds 150,000 to 200,000 clones, of which 91% were seen once. Jointly, the top ten make up 1.5% to 2% of the sample. This sample's time point label indicates: about 28 days (+/-7) after the second vaccine dose. Sequences were derived from peripheral blood, sampled 28 days after the second AZD1222 dose. Receptor source: an adult who received the AZD1222 COVID-19 vaccine.

The J gene is TRBJ1-5, the V gene TRBV7-9; D uncertain. V lost 5 bases, J lost 5 bases, and 10 bases lay in between. Germline V lookup: CDR1 SEHNR, CDR2 FQNEAQ (reference sequence). The CDR3 runs to 13 residues. The chain's CDR3 is CASSLDQDQPQHF. CDR3 DNA sequence: TGTGCCAGCAGCCTTGACCAGGATCAGCCCCAGCATTTT.

The chain joins TRBV29-1 to TRBJ2-3, with D possibly matching TRBD2 (6 bases). V lost 4 bases to trimming and J lost 2 bases, with 10 bases between them. The CDR3 is 13 residues long. Per germline, CDR1 SQVTM and CDR2 ANQGSEA. The CDR3 reads CSVVADLTDTQYF. The CDR3, as DNA: TGCAGCGTTGTAGCGGACCTCACAGATACGCAGTATTTT.

The genes are TRBV4-2 and TRBJ1-2; D not resolved. V was pared by 1 base and J by 5 bases, with 11 bases between. CDR3 size: 14 residues. In germline, CDR1 is LGHNA, CDR2 YNFKEQ. In nucleotides, the CDR3 is TGTGCCAGCAGCCAAGGTAACGAGCAATATGGCTACACCTTC. It specifies CASSQGNEQYGYTF.

The rearrangement links TRBV6-2 or TRBV6-3 to TRBJ2-5; tentative D call: TRBD1 (6 bases). This CDR3 is built from 13 residues. V was clipped by 4 bases and J by 2 bases, with 8 bases between them. Germline-derived CDR1 and CDR2 are MNHEY and SVGEGT. CDR3 in amino acids: CASSWTAQETQYF. The DNA for the CDR3 is TGTGCCAGCAGTTGGACAGCGCAAGAGACCCAGTACTTC.

The chain links TRBV10-1 to TRBJ1-1, with a weak D call TRBD1 (5 bases). This CDR3 is built from 18 residues. The V gene's germline CDR1 is WNHNN and CDR2 SYGVQD (reference sequence). Trimming took off 4 bases at V and 5 bases at J, with 26 bases between the two ends. For the CDR3, the DNA is TGCGCCAGCAGTGCGGAAGTTGGGACGGGGAACAGAGGGACTGAAGCTTTCTTT. This translates into CASSAEVGTGNRGTEAFF.

The chain combines TRBV7-2 with TRBJ1-2; 7 positions agree with TRBD1. The ends lost 5 bases at V and 4 bases at J; junction bases unmatched: 13. CDR3 length equals 16 residues. The germline CDR1 and CDR2 sequences are SGHTA and FQGNSA. CDR3 DNA: TGTGCCAGCAGCCAATACAGACAGGGCGATCTCTATGGCTACACCTTC. Residues: CASSQYRQGDLYGYTF.

This chain connects TRBV15 to TRBJ2-1; TRBD1 aligns across 8 bases. The V and J ends lost 4 bases and 8 bases, in that order; junction bases with no gene match: 1. The germline V gene encodes CDR1 LNHNV and CDR2 YYDKDF (reference sequence). The CDR3 length is 12 residues. The CDR3 DNA is TGTGCCACCAGCACACAGGGGGATGAGCAGTTCTTC. Translated, it gives CATSTQGDEQFF. Using reference TRBV15 and TRBJ2-1 for the parts outside the CDR3, the full variable domain is DAMVIQNPRYQVTQFGKPVTLSCSQTLNHNVMYWYQQKSSQAPKLLFHYYDKDFNNEADTPDNFQSRRPNTSFCFLDIRSPGLGDTAMYLCATSTQGDEQFFGPGTRLTVL.